The 24 T cell receptor beta chains listed next were all sequenced from one sample in a study of blood T cell repertoires in COVID-19. Sequenced by immunoSEQ multiplex PCR; TCRdb stores in-frame clones only, minus some. The data contain 65,000 to 85,000 clones, roughly 90% of them singletons. The sequenced material came from peripheral blood. The receptors were gathered from a human donor in a cohort sampled during active COVID-19.

V and J are TRBV4-3 and TRBJ1-3; D unclear. The germline gives CDR1 LGHNA, CDR2 YSLEER. This CDR3 region has 16 residues. V dropped 0 bases and J dropped 0 bases, with 9 bases sitting between them. The CDR3 reads CASSQDPFVSGNTIYF. The CDR3 coding sequence is TGCGCCAGCAGCCAAGATCCTTTCGTCTCTGGAAACACCATATATTTT.

This chain uses TRBV7-9 with TRBJ2-5, with 11 bases matching TRBD2. J lost 0 bases, V lost 7 bases, and 16 bases had no gene match. This CDR3 has 19 residues. Looked up from germline, CDR1 is SEHNR and CDR2 is FQNEAQ (reference sequence). The CDR3, as DNA: TGTGCCAGCACCTATTTACATCTAGCGGGGGGCACGTACCAAGAGACCCAGTACTTC. The encoded protein is CASTYLHLAGGTYQETQYF.

The J gene is TRBJ2-1, the V gene TRBV2, with 14 positions matching TRBD2. V lost 11 bases, J lost 8 bases, and 8 bases stayed unmatched. Germline loops: CDR1 SNHLY, CDR2 FYNNEI. The CDR3 runs 14 residues. The CDR3, as DNA: TGTGCCCGATCGGGACTAGCGGGAGCTGATGAGCAGTTCTTC. Amino acids: CARSGLAGADEQFF. The complete variable domain, with remaining parts taken from reference TRBV2 and TRBJ2-1, reads EPEVTQTPSHQVTQMGQEVILRCVPISNHLYFYWYRQILGQKVEFLVSFYNNEISEKSEIFDDQFSVERPDGSNFTLKIRSTKLEDSAMYFCARSGLAGADEQFFGPGTRLTVL.

This chain uses TRBV5-1 with TRBJ2-3; perhaps TRBD2 as D (6 bases). Trimming removed 0 bases at V and 2 bases at J, with 7 bases between. CDR3 length equals 14 residues. From germline, CDR1 is SGHRS and CDR2 YFSETQ. The CDR3 protein is CASSLAGDTDTQYF. The CDR3 DNA follows: TGCGCCAGCAGCTTGGCGGGAGACACAGATACGCAGTATTTT.

This rearrangement joins TRBV5-1 to TRBJ2-1, with a tentative D call TRBD1 (6 bases). This CDR3 is 13 amino acids long. Germline values: CDR1 SGHRS, CDR2 YFSETQ. Trimming removed 3 bases at V and 8 bases at J, with 12 bases between. CDR3 region: CASSSPGGDEQFF. Here the CDR3 DNA reads TGCGCCAGCAGCTCCCCTGGGGGCGATGAGCAGTTCTTC.

The rearrangement uses TRBV6-2 or TRBV6-3 and TRBJ2-2, with D perhaps TRBD1 (6 bases). The CDR3 is 14 residues long. Germline V gene sequence: CDR1 MNHEY, CDR2 SVGEGT. Deletions cut 0 bases from V and 4 bases from J, with 6 bases between. In DNA, the CDR3 is TGTGCCAGCAGTTACTCGGGGGCCACCGGGGAGCTGTTTTTT. Translation gives CASSYSGATGELFF.

This clone was recorded only once. The rearrangement joins TRBV11-2 to TRBJ2-1; 7 nucleotides agree with TRBD1. CDR1 SGHAT and CDR2 FQNNGV come from the germline V gene. After removal of 3 bases from V and 7 bases from J, the junction contained 12 bases not matched to a gene. The CDR3 is 16 amino acids. Written as DNA, the CDR3 is TGTGCCAGCAGCTTGAGGACAGGCCGGCGGGCAAATGAGCAGTTCTTC. Its protein product is CASSLRTGRRANEQFF.

The V call is TRBV28, the J call TRBJ2-1, with TRBD2 identical over 8 bases. The CDR3 spans 12 residues. Germline V gene lookup returns CDR1 MDHEN and CDR2 SYDVKM. Trimming removed 0 bases from V and 12 bases from J; junction bases left unmatched: 1. The CDR3 here is CASSLWGTRQFF. CDR3 bases: TGTGCCAGCAGTTTATGGGGGACTAGGCAGTTCTTC.

This chain links TRBV23-1 with TRBJ1-4, with 8 nucleotides matching TRBD1. TRBV23-1 is reported as an ORF; its role is uncertain. J lost 3 bases, V lost 3 bases, and 9 bases had no gene match. The CDR3 spans 17 residues. This CDR3 reads CASSHGQGVSANEKLFF. CDR3 in DNA: TGCGCCAGCAGTCATGGACAGGGAGTCTCGGCTAATGAAAAACTGTTTTTT.

The chain uses TRBV3-1 (or the pseudogene TRBV3-2) and TRBJ2-7; 7 positions match TRBD2. The V gene's germline CDR1 is LGHDT and CDR2 YNNKEL (reference sequence). With V trimmed by 4 bases and J by 9 bases, 15 bases remained unmatched. The CDR3 covers 15 residues. CDR3: CASSPGGGRGVGQYF. The CDR3 nucleotides read TGTGCCAGCAGCCCCGGAGGTGGCCGGGGGGTCGGGCAGTACTTC.

This rearrangement joins TRBV19 to TRBJ2-7; a weak D match, TRBD2 (5 bases). Germline CDR1 LNHDA, CDR2 SQIVND (reference sequence). The CDR3 has 13 amino acids. The germline V and J ends were trimmed by 3 bases and 7 bases, with 13 bases remaining between them. The CDR3 here is CASSMAGAGEQYF. In DNA form, the CDR3 reads TGTGCCAGTAGTATGGCGGGCGCCGGAGAGCAGTACTTC.

The chain is built from TRBV11-3 and TRBJ2-6, with D unclear. The CDR3 is 14 residues long. The germline V gene encodes CDR1 SGHNT and CDR2 YENEEA. Trimming cost V 6 bases and J 2 bases, with 8 bases left between them. The CDR3 sequence: CASSKEPGANVLTF. For the CDR3, the DNA is TGTGCCAGCAGTAAGGAGCCTGGGGCCAACGTCCTGACTTTC.

The chain couples TRBV5-1 to TRBJ2-7; D gene unclear. The CDR3 runs 14 residues. CDR1 is SGHRS and CDR2 is YFSETQ in the germline V gene. Trimming removed 0 bases from V and 1 base from J, with 8 bases in between. The CDR3 spells CASSLALSSYEQYF. The CDR3 DNA follows: TGCGCCAGCAGCTTGGCCCTATCATCCTACGAGCAGTACTTC. The variable domain in full, with the rest retrieved from reference TRBV5-1 and TRBJ2-7, is KAGVTQTPRYLIKTRGQQVTLSCSPISGHRSVSWYQQTPGQGLQFLFEYFSETQRNKGNFPGRFSGRQFSNSRSEMNVSTLELGDSALYLCASSLALSSYEQYFGPGTRLTVT.

The V call is TRBV19, the J call TRBJ1-1; 7 positions agree with TRBD1. This CDR3 comprises 14 residues. V shed 4 bases and J 1 base; nucleotides not matched to a gene: 3. Germline V CDR1 and CDR2: LNHDA, SQIVND (reference sequence). CDR3 loop: CASSTRQGNTEAFF. The CDR3 nucleotides are TGTGCCAGTAGTACCCGACAGGGGAACACTGAAGCTTTCTTT.

V is TRBV7-2 and J is TRBJ2-7; the match to TRBD1 covers 7 bases. Trimming removed 5 bases from V and 4 bases from J; junction bases left unmatched: 2. Per the germline V gene, CDR1 is SGHTA and CDR2 is FQGNSA. The CDR3 spans 12 residues. In nucleotides, the CDR3 is TGTGCCAGCAGCCCGGGACAGTACGAGCAGTACTTC. Translation gives CASSPGQYEQYF.

The J gene is TRBJ2-3, the V gene TRBV7-2; weak D call: TRBD2 (6 bases). CDR3 length: 15 amino acids. The germline CDR1 and CDR2 sequences are SGHTA and FQGNSA. Trimming stripped 5 bases from V and 4 bases from J, with 16 bases between. CDR3 sequence (DNA): TGTGCCAGCAGCCCGAGGACTACTGGGGCAGATACGCAGTATTTT. It codes for CASSPRTTGADTQYF. Full variable domain (missing parts from reference TRBV7-2 and TRBJ2-3): GAGVSQSPSNKVTEKGKDVELRCDPISGHTALYWYRQSLGQGLEFLIYFQGNSAPDKSGLPSDRFSAERTGGSVSTLTIQRTQQEDSAVYLCASSPRTTGADTQYFGPGTRLTVL.

This chain joins TRBV6-1 and TRBJ1-3; D is uncertain. CDR3 length: 14 amino acids. V gave up 2 bases and J gave up 0 bases, with 5 bases separating them. Germline V lookup: CDR1 MNHNS, CDR2 SASEGT. The CDR3 DNA is TGTGCCAGCAGTGAACCTGTCTCTGGAAACACCATATATTTT. It yields the protein CASSEPVSGNTIYF.

Written as DNA, the CDR3 is TGTGCCAGCAGTTTGGACAGGCTTTGGATTAATTCACCCCTCCACTTT. It encodes CASSLDRLWINSPLHF. V usage is TRBV28 and J usage is TRBJ1-6; 7 bases align to TRBD1. The length of the CDR3 is 16 residues. V was clipped by 3 bases and J by 6 bases; unmatched bases: 8. Germline V CDR1 and CDR2: MDHEN, SYDVKM.

V gene TRBV28 combines with J gene TRBJ2-2; a possible D gene is TRBD2 (6 bases). Trimming pared 10 bases from V and 3 bases from J, leaving 18 bases between. This CDR3 spans 15 amino acids. Germline V gives CDR1 MDHEN, CDR2 SYDVKM. CDR3 in amino acids: CATARRREYTGELFF. CDR3 bases: TGTGCCACCGCAAGGAGACGGGAGTACACCGGGGAGCTGTTTTTT.

The rearrangement links TRBV13 to TRBJ2-1; D might be TRBD1 (6 bases). Trimming took 2 bases from V and 1 from J, leaving 12 bases between them. The CDR3 consists of 16 residues. Germline V gene lookup returns CDR1 PRHDT and CDR2 FYEKMQ (reference sequence). The CDR3 sequence: CASSLSPGESYNEQFF. DNA of the CDR3: TGTGCCAGCAGCTTATCCCCAGGGGAATCCTACAATGAGCAGTTCTTC.

The chain uses TRBV7-6 and TRBJ1-1; D is undetermined. Trimming removed 5 bases at V and 0 bases at J, with 7 bases between. The CDR3 loop spans 13 amino acids. CDR1 and CDR2 from the germline V gene are SGHVS and FNYEAQ. CDR3 DNA sequence: TGTGCCAGCAGCAGTACATTGAACACTGAAGCTTTCTTT. Amino acid sequence: CASSSTLNTEAFF.

This rearrangement joins TRBV7-6 to TRBJ1-1; 7 positions agree with TRBD1. Germline assignment: CDR1 SGHVS and CDR2 FNYEAQ. V was clipped by 5 bases and J by 1 base; unmatched bases: 10. The CDR3 sequence is 16 residues long. This CDR3 is CASSRFTTGPNTEAFF. CDR3 DNA: TGTGCCAGCAGCCGCTTCACGACAGGGCCGAACACTGAAGCTTTCTTT.

The chain carries TRBV28 and TRBJ2-6, with 7 positions matching TRBD2. There are 18 residues in the CDR3. The J segment lost 0 bases and the V segment lost 5 bases, leaving 10 bases of the junction unmatched. Germline V gives CDR1 MDHEN, CDR2 SYDVKM. The CDR3: CASSPNGGLSSGANVLTF. The CDR3 nucleotides read TGTGCCAGCAGTCCCAACGGGGGGTTATCCTCTGGGGCCAACGTCCTGACTTTC.

The rearrangement links TRBV30 to TRBJ2-1; tentatively, D is TRBD1 (6 bases). Trimming stripped 0 bases from V and 9 bases from J, with 9 bases between. The CDR3 contains 12 residues. Germline V gene lookup returns CDR1 GTSNPN and CDR2 SVGIG (reference sequence). The CDR3 region is CAWSVLDSEQFF. Here the CDR3 DNA reads TGTGCCTGGAGTGTATTGGACAGTGAGCAGTTCTTC.